This T cell receptor beta chain was sequenced for a study of blood T cell repertoires in COVID-19. TCRdb's copy holds only in-frame clones and misses some; the assay was immunoSEQ multiplex PCR. This repertoire shows some 250,000 clones, around 88% found once; its top ten account for roughly 3%. Concerning this clone: The junction does not match germline at one end; this may be a read error.

Germline CDR1 is MGHRA and CDR2 is YSYEKL. The CDR3 spans 16 residues. Sequences were obtained from peripheral blood. This rearrangement joins TRBV4-1 to TRBJ1-1; D possibly corresponds to TRBD1 (6 bases). The receptor was derived from a woman aged 30 to 39 who had recovered from COVID-19. CDR3 sequence reads: CASSHPKTGENTETFF. The CDR3 nucleotides read TGCGCCAGCAGCCACCCCAAGACAGGTGAGAACACTGAAACTTTCTTT.